These 31 T cell receptor beta chains came from one sample sequenced in a study of cytomegalovirus exposure and HLA in healthy donors. Clones were read by immunoSEQ multiplex PCR, and TCRdb kept only the in-frame ones, dropping some. Seen here are approximately 270,000 clones, around 90% observed once, and the top ten hold 0.37%. Material for sequencing was PBMCs. All receptors derive from a woman under 30 in good health and CMV-seronegative.

For the CDR3, the DNA is TGCGCCAGCAGCTTGGTCCCAGCGGGGGCCAACAATGAGCAGTTCTTC. Translated: CASSLVPAGANNEQFF. V is TRBV5-1 and J is TRBJ2-1, with TRBD2 identical over 8 bases. Germline V gives CDR1 SGHRS, CDR2 YFSETQ. The CDR3 contains 16 residues. With 0 bases clipped from V and 5 bases from J, the junction kept 7 bases outside the gene matches. The variable domain in full, completed from reference TRBV5-1 and TRBJ2-1, reads KAGVTQTPRYLIKTRGQQVTLSCSPISGHRSVSWYQQTPGQGLQFLFEYFSETQRNKGNFPGRFSGRQFSNSRSEMNVSTLELGDSALYLCASSLVPAGANNEQFFGPGTRLTVL.

The J gene is TRBJ2-5, the V gene TRBV14; no reliable D call. CDR3 length equals 13 residues. Germline V CDR1 and CDR2: SGHDN, FVKESK. V was cut by 1 base and J by 4 bases, with 7 bases left in between. Here the CDR3 reads CASSQAVVETQYF. The CDR3 nucleotides are TGTGCCAGCAGCCAAGCGGTTGTAGAGACCCAGTACTTC.

This chain uses TRBV4-3 with TRBJ1-2; TRBD1 aligns across 10 bases. The CDR3 sequence is 17 residues long. The junction had 8 bases not matched to a gene; V was cut back by 0 bases and J by 4 bases. The germline V gene has CDR1 LGHNA and CDR2 YSLEER. CDR3 DNA sequence: TGCGCCAGCAGCCAAGATGAGGGGGACAGGGGCCTCTATGGCTACACCTTC. Amino acid sequence: CASSQDEGDRGLYGYTF.

The J gene is TRBJ1-5, the V gene TRBV10-1; no definite D call. CDR1 WNHNN and CDR2 SYGVQD come from the germline V gene (reference sequence). This CDR3 has 16 residues. V was pared by 8 bases and J by 9 bases, with 26 bases between. CDR3 sequence reads: CASPTGSEARSLPQHF. DNA of the CDR3: TGCGCCAGCCCCACCGGGTCGGAGGCGAGGAGTCTGCCCCAGCATTTT.

The chain carries TRBV14 and TRBJ2-1, with TRBD2 matching over 9 bases. CDR3 length: 16 residues. Germline CDR1 SGHDN, CDR2 FVKESK. V gave up 0 bases and J gave up 12 bases; unmatched junction bases: 12. The CDR3 DNA reads TGTGCCAGCAGCCAAGACCCGGGACTAGCCCTGACTTTGCAGTTCTTC. Amino acids: CASSQDPGLALTLQFF.

The chain is built from TRBV4-1 and TRBJ1-5, with D perhaps matching TRBD1 (5 bases). Looked up from germline, CDR1 is MGHRA and CDR2 is YSYEKL. This CDR3 contains 15 residues. Between the trimmed V and J ends, which lost 0 bases and 4 bases, there was a span of 10 bases. CDR3 protein: CASSQDTGGNQPQHF. CDR3 nucleotides: TGCGCCAGCAGCCAAGATACGGGGGGGAATCAGCCCCAGCATTTT.

The V and J genes are TRBV27 and TRBJ2-1, with a tentative D call TRBD1 (6 bases). This CDR3 contains 16 residues. Germline CDR1 reads MNHEY; CDR2 reads SMNVEV (reference sequence). V dropped 5 bases and J dropped 1 base, with 15 bases sitting between them. CDR3 sequence: CASSQYRETSYNEQFF. The CDR3 DNA is TGTGCCAGCAGTCAGTACAGGGAAACTTCCTACAATGAGCAGTTCTTC.

This chain uses TRBV4-3 with TRBJ2-7, with 10 bases fitting TRBD1. Per germline, CDR1 LGHNA and CDR2 YSLEER. V dropped 2 bases and J dropped 1; count of bases not matched to a gene: 11. The CDR3 totals 18 residues. The CDR3 region is CASSQRTGGRGRSYEQYF. In DNA, the CDR3 is TGCGCCAGCAGCCAAAGGACAGGGGGACGGGGTAGGTCCTACGAGCAGTACTTC.

The chain joins TRBV6-5 to TRBJ2-3; 7 bases are shared with TRBD2. The junction had 2 bases not matched to a gene; V was cut back by 0 bases and J by 5 bases. Per germline, CDR1 MNHEY and CDR2 SVGAGI. The CDR3 sequence is 14 residues long. The chain's CDR3 is CASSYSASGDTQYF. For the CDR3, the DNA is TGTGCCAGCAGTTACTCGGCTAGCGGAGATACGCAGTATTTT.

The chain employs TRBV2 and TRBJ1-6, with D unresolved. From germline, CDR1 is SNHLY and CDR2 FYNNEI. The CDR3 is 14 amino acids. With 7 bases removed from V and 6 bases from J, the gap between germline ends came to 13 bases. CDR3 sequence: CASTFLFSNSPLHF. The DNA of the CDR3 is TGTGCCAGCACCTTTCTTTTCTCTAATTCACCCCTCCACTTT.

The V gene is TRBV7-8, the J gene TRBJ1-5, with TRBD1 as a possible D gene (5 bases). Germline V gives CDR1 SGHVS, CDR2 FQNEAQ. The germline V and J ends were trimmed by 5 bases and 0 bases, with 8 bases remaining between them. The CDR3 spans 14 residues. The CDR3 loop is CASSRDYSNQPQHF. The CDR3 nucleotides are TGTGCCAGCAGCCGGGACTATAGCAATCAGCCCCAGCATTTT.

Note on this clone: One junction end does not reproduce the germline sequence, and a read error may be involved. The V call is TRBV7-7, the J call TRBJ2-3, with TRBD2 identical over 9 bases. Germline V gene lookup returns CDR1 SSHAT and CDR2 FNYEAQ (reference sequence). The CDR3 extends over 15 amino acids. The CDR3 nucleotides read TGTGCTAGCAGCTTAGCGCGGGGGGGCGGAGATACGCAGTATTTT. Amino acids: CASSLARGGGDTQYF.

The rearrangement joins TRBV6-1 to TRBJ1-2, with a weak D call TRBD1 (5 bases). The V end lost 1 base, the J end lost 4 bases, and 13 bases lay between the germline ends. CDR1 MNHNS and CDR2 SASEGT come from the germline V gene. The CDR3 is 15 amino acids. The DNA for the CDR3 is TGTGCCAGCAGTGAAGTCTCCTTCGGGGGCTATGGCTACACCTTC. Protein: CASSEVSFGGYGYTF.

The genes are TRBV5-6 and TRBJ1-5, with D possibly matching TRBD1 (6 bases). The V gene lost 0 bases and the J gene lost 5 bases, with 6 bases spanning the gap. The CDR3 runs 13 residues. Germline loops: CDR1 SGHDT, CDR2 YYEEEE. The CDR3 bases are TGTGCCAGCAGCTTGGACAGGGATCAGCCCCAGCATTTT. Protein: CASSLDRDQPQHF.

The chain uses TRBV19 and TRBJ2-1; the match to TRBD2 covers 11 bases. The J segment lost 8 bases and the V segment lost 6 bases, leaving 6 bases of the junction unmatched. The CDR3 spans 14 residues. CDR1 is LNHDA and CDR2 is SQIVND in the germline V gene (reference sequence). The CDR3 nucleotides read TGTGCCAGTAGAACTAGCGGGGGCTCCCATGAGCAGTTCTTC. This translates into CASRTSGGSHEQFF.

V is TRBV9 and J is TRBJ1-2; possible D gene TRBD1, 5 bases. The CDR3 loop spans 13 amino acids. V was shortened by 4 bases and J by 6 bases, with 13 bases between the two germline ends. Germline CDR1 and CDR2: SGDLS and YYNGEE. The CDR3 spells CASSPGHGDGYTF. CDR3 DNA: TGTGCCAGCAGCCCAGGACATGGGGATGGCTACACCTTC.

The chain uses TRBV11-3 and TRBJ1-5; TRBD1 aligns across 10 bases. Trimming cost V 8 bases and J 4 bases; bases outside gene matches: 5. The germline V gene has CDR1 SGHNT and CDR2 YENEEA. CDR3 length: 14 amino acids. CDR3 bases: TGTGCCAGCCCGGGACAGGGGAAGAATCAGCCCCAGCATTTT. Translating it yields CASPGQGKNQPQHF.

This clone has a single count. The chain is built from TRBV6-5 and TRBJ1-3, with a tentative D call TRBD1 (6 bases). The CDR3 has 16 residues. Germline lookup yields CDR1 MNHEY and CDR2 SVGAGI. The germline V and J ends were trimmed by 0 bases and 0 bases, with 9 bases remaining between them. In nucleotides, the CDR3 is TGTGCCAGCAGTTACTCGACAGGCTTCTCTGGAAACACCATATATTTT. Amino acids: CASSYSTGFSGNTIYF.

V gene TRBV19 combines with J gene TRBJ1-2; 8 bases align to TRBD1. This CDR3 is 12 amino acids long. Germline assignment: CDR1 LNHDA and CDR2 SQIVND (reference sequence). V was pared by 10 bases and J by 3 bases, with 4 bases of the junction left unmatched. Here the CDR3 reads CATTGVDYGYTF. DNA for the CDR3: TGTGCCACGACAGGGGTTGACTATGGCTACACCTTC.

The V gene is TRBV19, the J gene TRBJ2-7; 9 bases map to TRBD2. Germline values: CDR1 LNHDA, CDR2 SQIVND (reference sequence). The CDR3 is 14 amino acids. J gave up 2 bases and V 2 bases, and 1 base lay outside the gene matches. CDR3 in amino acids: CASSISGGPYEQYF. Here the CDR3 DNA reads TGTGCCAGTAGTATAAGCGGGGGGCCCTACGAGCAGTACTTC.

The V call is TRBV5-1, the J call TRBJ2-2, with D perhaps TRBD2 (6 bases). Trimming left V 0 bases short and J 1 base short, with 16 bases between. CDR1 is SGHRS, CDR2 YFSETQ, per germline. There are 18 residues in the CDR3. For the CDR3, the DNA is TGCGCCAGCAGCTTGGCTATTTTTGTTAGCGGGAACACCGGGGAGCTGTTTTTT. Its protein is CASSLAIFVSGNTGELFF.

This clone was observed a single time. This sequence joins TRBV9 and TRBJ2-2; no clear D gene. Germline assignment: CDR1 SGDLS and CDR2 YYNGEE. V gave up 0 bases and J gave up 7 bases, with 10 bases separating them. The CDR3 sequence is 14 residues long. The CDR3 spells CASSVVIASGELFF. Written as DNA, the CDR3 is TGTGCCAGCAGCGTAGTGATCGCGAGCGGGGAGCTGTTTTTT.

The gene calls are TRBV6-5 and TRBJ2-7, with 9 bases aligning to TRBD1. CDR1 is MNHEY, CDR2 SVGAGI, per germline. CDR3 length: 15 amino acids. The trim removed 6 bases at V and 2 bases at J, leaving 8 bases unmatched. CDR3 sequence: CASSQTDRGTYEQYF. The CDR3 region has the DNA TGTGCCAGCAGCCAGACGGACAGGGGAACCTACGAGCAGTACTTC.

In its sample, this clone was seen a few times. The chain joins TRBV6-5 to TRBJ2-7, with 9 bases lining up with TRBD2. Germline V gene sequence: CDR1 MNHEY, CDR2 SVGAGI. The CDR3 covers 16 residues. With 0 bases clipped from V and 6 bases from J, the junction kept 9 bases outside the gene matches. The DNA of the CDR3 is TGTGCCAGCAGTTACTCAGAGGCGGGGGGGCCCCGCGAGCAGTACTTC. Residues: CASSYSEAGGPREQYF.

This CDR3 reads CASSLPRRTRVTGELFF. The DNA of the CDR3 is TGTGCCAGCAGTCTACCTCGTCGGACAAGGGTCACCGGGGAGCTGTTTTTT. The chain joins TRBV7-8 to TRBJ2-2, with D possibly being TRBD1 (5 bases). V lost 6 bases, J lost 4 bases, and 21 bases lay in between. This CDR3 region has 17 residues. Looked up from germline, CDR1 is SGHVS and CDR2 is FQNEAQ.

The chain has TRBV28 and TRBJ2-2, with a possible D match to TRBD1 (5 bases). Germline V gene lookup returns CDR1 MDHEN and CDR2 SYDVKM. The CDR3 totals 14 residues. Trimming removed 5 bases at V and 7 bases at J, with 14 bases between. CDR3 sequence: CASSPQGTGGELFF. CDR3 bases: TGTGCCAGCAGTCCTCAGGGAACGGGCGGGGAGCTGTTTTTT. Complete variable domain (other parts from reference TRBV28 and TRBJ2-2): DVKVTQSSRYLVKRTGEKVFLECVQDMDHENMFWYRQDPGLGLRLIYFSYDVKMKEKGDIPEGYSVSREKKERFSLILESASTNQTSMYLCASSPQGTGGELFFGEGSRLTVL.

V usage is TRBV7-9 and J usage is TRBJ1-5, with D possibly matching TRBD1 (5 bases). This CDR3 has 15 amino acids. The germline CDR1 and CDR2 sequences are SEHNR and FQNEAQ (reference sequence). V dropped 3 bases and J dropped 1 base, with 10 bases sitting between them. CDR3 DNA: TGTGCCAGCAGCTTGGGGCTAGGGAGCAATCAGCCCCAGCATTTT. Protein: CASSLGLGSNQPQHF.

The chain is built from TRBV28 and TRBJ1-2; weak D call: TRBD1 (6 bases). Germline CDR1 is MDHEN and CDR2 is SYDVKM. Between the trimmed V and J ends, which lost 9 bases and 5 bases, there was a span of 19 bases. The CDR3 totals 14 residues. This chain's CDR3 is CASLSGQNSYGYTF. The CDR3 nucleotides are TGTGCCAGTCTTTCTGGACAGAATTCATATGGCTACACCTTC.

This chain uses TRBV7-8 with TRBJ1-4, with no clear D. Trimming pared 4 bases from V and 6 bases from J, leaving 12 bases between. Germline V lookup: CDR1 SGHVS, CDR2 FQNEAQ. CDR3 length: 14 residues. The CDR3 reads CASSSTGEYEKLFF. The CDR3 DNA reads as TGTGCCAGCAGCTCCACCGGAGAGTATGAAAAACTGTTTTTT. Together with reference TRBV7-8 and TRBJ1-4, the CDR3 gives the full variable domain: GAGVSQSPRYKVAKRGQDVALRCDPISGHVSLFWYQQALGQGPEFLTYFQNEAQLDKSGLPSDRFFAERPEGSVSTLKIQRTQQEDSAVYLCASSSTGEYEKLFFGSGTQLSVL.

The chain joins TRBV5-5 to TRBJ2-5; 7 positions agree with TRBD1. V trimming: 4 bases; J trimming: 2 bases; junction bases outside the gene matches: 5. CDR3 length equals 14 residues. Germline V gene data show CDR1 as SGHKS and CDR2 as YYEKEE (reference sequence). The CDR3 DNA reads as TGTGCCAGCAGCCGGGGACAGTTTCAAGAGACCCAGTACTTC. Its protein product is CASSRGQFQETQYF. The whole variable domain, filled in from reference TRBV5-5 and TRBJ2-5, reads DAGVTQSPTHLIKTRGQQVTLRCSPISGHKSVSWYQQVLGQGPQFIFQYYEKEERGRGNFPDRFSARQFPNYSSELNVNALLLGDSALYLCASSRGQFQETQYFGPGTRLLVL.

The chain recombines TRBV4-3 with TRBJ2-2; the D is unclear. Trimming took off 1 base at V and 0 bases at J, with 6 bases between the two ends. Germline assignment: CDR1 LGHNA and CDR2 YSLEER. The CDR3 spans 15 residues. CDR3 sequence: CASSQVYPNTGELFF. The CDR3 bases are TGCGCCAGCAGCCAAGTCTACCCGAACACCGGGGAGCTGTTTTTT.